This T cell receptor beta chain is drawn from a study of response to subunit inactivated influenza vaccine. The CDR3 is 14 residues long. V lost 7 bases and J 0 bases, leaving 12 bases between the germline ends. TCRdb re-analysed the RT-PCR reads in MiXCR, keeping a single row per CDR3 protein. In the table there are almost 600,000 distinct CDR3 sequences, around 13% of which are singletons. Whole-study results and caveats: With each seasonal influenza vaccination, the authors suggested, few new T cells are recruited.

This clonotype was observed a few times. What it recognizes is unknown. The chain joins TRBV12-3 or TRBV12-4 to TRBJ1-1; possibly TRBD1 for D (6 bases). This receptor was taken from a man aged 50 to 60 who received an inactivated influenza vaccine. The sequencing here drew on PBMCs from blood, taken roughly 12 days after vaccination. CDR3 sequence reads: CASKLQGLNTEAFF. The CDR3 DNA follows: TGTGCCAGCAAACTACAGGGTTTGAACACTGAAGCTTTCTTT.